This T cell receptor (beta chain) was identified during a study of T-cell reconstitution after alpha-beta-depleted transplantation in children. Broader study findings: Reportedly, only several hundred clones from non-depleted graft cells drove alpha-beta T-cell counts at about two months. At the one-year point after transplant, T-cell counts and TCRbeta diversity were found to come mostly from T cells that had been newly produced.

This clonotype was found many times. Its antigen remains unknown. The CDR3 is 15 residues long. Germline CDR1 and CDR2: KGHSH and LQKENI. Trimming cost V 4 bases and J 3 bases, with 15 bases left between them. Unique molecular identifiers were incorporated during preparation of the TCRbeta library. TCRdb analysed the PCR reads with MiXCR anew, one entry per CDR3 protein. The repertoire has 150,000 to 200,000 distinct CDR3 sequences, 11% of them found once; the top ten carry over 10%. The specimen was PBMCs, collected before TCRalphabeta/CD19-depleted stem cell transplant. The chain couples TRBV18 to TRBJ1-1, with D unclear. This receptor was taken from a boy under 10 years old with acute myeloid leukemia, due to receive a stem cell transplant. The CDR3 protein is CASSLPRSSDTEAFF. CDR3 DNA: TGTGCCAGCTCACTCCCGAGATCCAGTGACACTGAAGCTTTCTTT.